A selection of T cell receptor beta chains follows, all from one sample in a study of cytomegalovirus exposure and HLA in healthy donors. Sequencing used immunoSEQ multiplex PCR; TCRdb keeps in-frame clones, though not all of them. This sample yields 140,000 to 150,000 clones, of which roughly four fifths are seen a single time; around 10% belongs to the top ten. The sequencing sample was made of PBMCs. The origin of the receptors is a woman aged 55 to 70 in good health and CMV-seropositive. CDR3s include the opening cysteine and the closing phenylalanine or tryptophan. D genes are given only for firm matches. The size of a clone is reported for some rows only, either as once, few or many, or as a class for expanded clones.

j_call: TRBJ1-5
clone_size: NA
v_call: TRBV21-1
d_call: NA
cdr3_nt: TGTGCCAGCAGCGGACGGACAGCGAGCAATCAGCCCCAGCATTTT
cdr3_aa: CASSGRTASNQPQHF

j_call: TRBJ1-2
clone_size: once
v_call: TRBV5-1
d_call: NA
cdr3_nt: TGCGCCAGCAGCTTGGAGGCAGGCTATGGCTACACCTTC
cdr3_aa: CASSLEAGYGYTF

j_call: TRBJ2-7
clone_size: NA
v_call: TRBV9
d_call: NA
cdr3_nt: TGTGCCAGCAGCGTAGGGGTTAGCTCCCAATACGAGCAGTACTTC
cdr3_aa: CASSVGVSSQYEQYF

j_call: TRBJ1-5
clone_size: NA
v_call: TRBV28
d_call: NA
cdr3_nt: TGTGCCAGCAGTCCCTTCCGGGGGGCCGGGGGTCAGCCCCAGCATTTT
cdr3_aa: CASSPFRGAGGQPQHF

j_call: TRBJ2-7
clone_size: NA
v_call: TRBV15
d_call: TRBD2
cdr3_nt: TGTGCCACCCGAGGACCCGCTAGCGGGAGCTCCTACGAGCAGTACTTC
cdr3_aa: CATRGPASGSSYEQYF

j_call: TRBJ2-3
clone_size: NA
v_call: TRBV19
d_call: NA
cdr3_nt: TGTGCCAGTAGTATTGGAGTGTCTGGCACAGATACGCAGTATTTT
cdr3_aa: CASSIGVSGTDTQYF

j_call: TRBJ1-2
clone_size: once
v_call: TRBV11-3
d_call: NA
cdr3_nt: TGTGCCAGCAGCCTCGGGACTAGACTGAACAGCTACACCTTC
cdr3_aa: CASSLGTRLNSYTF

j_call: TRBJ2-1
clone_size: NA
v_call: TRBV5-1
d_call: TRBD1
cdr3_nt: TGCGCCAGCAGCTTTTCTTGGGACAGGCAGTACAATGAGCAGTTCTTC
cdr3_aa: CASSFSWDRQYNEQFF

j_call: TRBJ2-7
clone_size: NA
v_call: TRBV4-3
d_call: TRBD2
cdr3_nt: TGCGCCAGCAGACCGACCGGGACTAGCGACTACGAGCAGTACTTC
cdr3_aa: CASRPTGTSDYEQYF

j_call: TRBJ1-4
clone_size: NA
v_call: TRBV28
d_call: NA
cdr3_nt: TGTGCCAGCAGTCAAGTCCCAGGGAGGTTGAATGAAAAACTGTTTTTT
cdr3_aa: CASSQVPGRLNEKLFF

j_call: TRBJ1-3
clone_size: few
v_call: TRBV7-9
d_call: NA
cdr3_nt: TGTGCCAGCAGCTTAGCGCGGGGGAGCTCTGGAAACACCATATATTTT
cdr3_aa: CASSLARGSSGNTIYF

j_call: TRBJ2-3
clone_size: NA
v_call: TRBV28
d_call: NA
cdr3_nt: TGTGCCAGCACTTTCCAGGGGACGACAGATACGCAGTATTTT
cdr3_aa: CASTFQGTTDTQYF

j_call: TRBJ2-1
clone_size: NA
v_call: TRBV10-3
d_call: NA
cdr3_nt: TGTGCCATCACGGAGCGCGGCAGGGGCAGGAATGAGCAGTTCTTC
cdr3_aa: CAITERGRGRNEQFF

j_call: TRBJ1-5
clone_size: NA
v_call: TRBV18
d_call: NA
cdr3_nt: TGTGCCAGCTCACCATTTGCGGGGGATCAGCCCCAGCATTTT
cdr3_aa: CASSPFAGDQPQHF

j_call: TRBJ1-5
clone_size: NA
v_call: TRBV11-2
d_call: TRBD1
cdr3_nt: TGTGCCAGCAGTCCGGACAGGTATCAGCCCCAGCATTTT
cdr3_aa: CASSPDRYQPQHF

j_call: TRBJ2-7
clone_size: NA
v_call: TRBV28
d_call: TRBD2
cdr3_nt: TGTGCCAGCCTCGGGGACGCGGGAGATTACGAGCAGTACTTC
cdr3_aa: CASLGDAGDYEQYF